Shown below are 3 T cell receptor beta chains from a single sample sequenced in a study of early T cells in non-severe SARS-CoV-2 infection. TCRdb itself ran the 5' RACE reads through MiXCR, one entry per CDR3 protein. Of nearly 45,000 distinct CDR3 sequences listed, about a tenth were seen once; the top ten hold about 9.9%. What was sequenced was whole blood. These receptors all stem from an adult who was a healthcare worker with PCR-confirmed SARS-CoV-2 infection or an uninfected control (not recorded which).

This clonotype has more than one count but fewer than ten. V and J are TRBV9 and TRBJ2-5; D perhaps matches TRBD2 (5 bases). V dropped 0 bases and J dropped 2 bases, with 17 bases sitting between them. This CDR3 has 17 amino acids. Germline V CDR1 and CDR2: SGDLS, YYNGEE. The DNA for the CDR3 is TGTGCCAGCAGCGTAGCTCCCGGGATCACCGGGCAAGAGACCCAGTACTTC. It encodes CASSVAPGITGQETQYF.

This sequence joins TRBV9 and TRBJ2-7; TRBD2 matches 12 bases. The CDR3 totals 14 residues. CDR1 is SGDLS and CDR2 is YYNGEE in the germline V gene. The ends lost 2 bases at V and 7 bases at J; junction bases unmatched: 4. The CDR3 protein is CASSVLAGGREQYF. The CDR3, as DNA: TGTGCCAGCAGCGTCCTAGCGGGGGGGCGAGAGCAGTACTTC.

The V gene is TRBV9, the J gene TRBJ2-5; TRBD2 matches 11 bases. The CDR3 consists of 16 residues. Germline V gene lookup returns CDR1 SGDLS and CDR2 YYNGEE. With 4 bases clipped from V and 5 bases from J, the junction kept 10 bases outside the gene matches. In DNA form, the CDR3 reads TGTGCCAGCAGCTCCTGGACTAGCGGGTCCGCGGAGACCCAGTACTTC. It encodes CASSSWTSGSAETQYF.